The clone carrying this TCR beta chain has a count of ten or more. The sample comes from a study of T-cell reconstitution after alpha-beta-depleted transplantation in children. Library preparation (for TCRbeta) was performed with unique molecular identifiers. TCRdb re-derived calls from the PCR reads in MiXCR, one entry per CDR3 protein. This sample yields some 640,000 distinct CDR3 sequences, of which roughly 15% are seen a single time; 1.1% belongs to the top ten. V lost 4 bases to trimming and J lost 3 bases; unmatched junction nucleotides: 11. The germline V gene has CDR1 SGHTA and CDR2 FQGNSA. The CDR3 has 16 amino acids.

The sequenced sample was PBMCs from the stem cell graft donor, obtained from the stem cell graft. This clonotype originated in a human donor who donated a stem cell graft to a child with acute myeloid leukemia. The rearrangement joins TRBV7-2 to TRBJ2-7; 8 nucleotides agree with TRBD1. In DNA, the CDR3 is TGTGCCAGCAGCTCCACGGTGGCAGGGGGCTTCTACGAGCAGTACTTC. It is translated as CASSSTVAGGFYEQYF.